The source of this T cell receptor beta chain is a study of spatial heterogeneity in lung cancer. Findings and limits, study-wide: One measure, the expanded intratumoral alpha and beta TCR count, tracked tumor mutation counts.

TCRdb reanalysed the 5' RACE reads using MiXCR and keeps one entry per CDR3 protein. The sample has 6,000 to 7,500 distinct CDR3 sequences, roughly an eighth seen once. The CDR3 contains 12 residues. CDR1 is SQVTM, CDR2 ANQGSEA, per germline. The germline V and J ends were trimmed by 6 bases and 4 bases, with 9 bases remaining between them. Time point described: sample taken at primary tumor resection. This clonotype was recorded a few times. Its target is not known. This beta chain turned up in a library designed for alpha chains; as an off-target read, its abundance says little. V and J are TRBV29-1 and TRBJ2-2; D is unclear. The starting material was lung tumor tissue, obtained at surgery. The clonotype comes from a male donor with early-stage non-small cell lung cancer. Here the CDR3 reads CSVATLTGELFF. The CDR3, as DNA: TGCAGCGTAGCAACCCTCACCGGGGAGCTGTTTTTT.